This is a list of T cell receptor beta chains from one sample in a study of blood T cell repertoires in COVID-19. Sequencing was performed with immunoSEQ multiplex PCR; in TCRdb, only in-frame clones are kept and a portion is missing. The sample lists over 250,000 clones; 80% to 90% were seen once. Sequencing input: PBMCs or T cells enriched from blood (not recorded which). These receptors were obtained from a woman aged 25 to 39 who had recovered from COVID-19. Both conserved end residues are trimmed from each CDR3. Where a row states a size, it is once, few, many or the class of an expanded clone; other rows omit it.

cdr3_length: 14; j_call: TRBJ1-1; v_call: TRBV7-2; clone_size: .; cdr3_aa: ASSLRGRFMNTEAF
cdr3_length: 10; j_call: TRBJ1-1; v_call: TRBV19; clone_size: .; cdr3_aa: ASRPGGGGAF
cdr3_length: 11; j_call: TRBJ1-2; v_call: TRBV15; clone_size: .; cdr3_aa: ATSRGTDYGYT
cdr3_length: 13; j_call: TRBJ1-3; v_call: TRBV6-5; clone_size: .; cdr3_aa: ASSPGLARRNTIY
cdr3_length: 14; j_call: TRBJ2-1; v_call: TRBV7-8; clone_size: .; cdr3_aa: ASTPWPSGGANEQF
cdr3_length: 12; j_call: TRBJ1-1; v_call: TRBV19; clone_size: .; cdr3_aa: ASSIGGTGIEAF
cdr3_length: 13; j_call: TRBJ1-1; v_call: TRBV14; clone_size: .; cdr3_aa: ASSRRGWGNTEAF
cdr3_length: 14; j_call: TRBJ1-1; v_call: TRBV7-9; clone_size: .; cdr3_aa: ASSLAQGALLAEAF
cdr3_length: 11; j_call: TRBJ1-1; v_call: TRBV6-4; clone_size: .; cdr3_aa: ASSESKFGEAF
cdr3_length: 12; j_call: TRBJ2-7; v_call: TRBV27; clone_size: .; cdr3_aa: ASSERRQGYEQY
cdr3_length: 16; j_call: TRBJ1-5; v_call: TRBV7-8; clone_size: .; cdr3_aa: ASSRGGQNLKINQPQH
cdr3_length: 11; j_call: TRBJ1-6; v_call: TRBV30; clone_size: .; cdr3_aa: AWSGTDNSPLH
cdr3_length: 15; j_call: TRBJ2-3; v_call: TRBV24-1; clone_size: .; cdr3_aa: ATSDRTGRSSTDTQY
cdr3_length: 13; j_call: TRBJ1-4; v_call: TRBV5-1; clone_size: .; cdr3_aa: ASRRSGSEAEKLF
cdr3_length: 13; j_call: TRBJ1-4; v_call: TRBV5-1; clone_size: .; cdr3_aa: ASSSVGQAYEKLF
cdr3_length: 10; j_call: TRBJ1-2; v_call: TRBV28; clone_size: .; cdr3_aa: ASSRSNGGYT
cdr3_length: 11; j_call: TRBJ2-7; v_call: TRBV10-3; clone_size: .; cdr3_aa: AIRGQGRYEQY
cdr3_length: 13; j_call: TRBJ2-7; v_call: TRBV24-1; clone_size: .; cdr3_aa: ATSARDSEASEQY
cdr3_length: 13; j_call: TRBJ1-2; v_call: TRBV3-1/TRBV3-2; clone_size: once; cdr3_aa: ASSQDAGWGYGYT
cdr3_length: 17; j_call: TRBJ1-3; v_call: TRBV4-3; clone_size: once; cdr3_aa: ASSQVFRRQGLSGNTIY
cdr3_length: 13; j_call: TRBJ1-2; v_call: TRBV5-1; clone_size: .; cdr3_aa: ASSLARRGMGGYT
cdr3_length: 12; j_call: TRBJ1-2; v_call: TRBV5-1; clone_size: .; cdr3_aa: ASSATGQNYGYT
cdr3_length: 11; j_call: TRBJ1-2; v_call: TRBV2; clone_size: .; cdr3_aa: ASSEGQGRGYT
cdr3_length: 13; j_call: TRBJ1-6; v_call: TRBV11-2; clone_size: .; cdr3_aa: ASSPRTGGGSPLH
cdr3_length: 15; j_call: TRBJ2-7; v_call: TRBV5-1; clone_size: .; cdr3_aa: ASSLGLAGGLGYEQY
cdr3_length: 15; j_call: TRBJ2-1; v_call: TRBV7-9; clone_size: once; cdr3_aa: ASSLGYRGRVYDEQF
cdr3_length: 13; j_call: TRBJ1-2; v_call: TRBV7-9; clone_size: .; cdr3_aa: ASSGGVQWAYGYT
cdr3_length: 12; j_call: TRBJ1-1; v_call: TRBV6-6; clone_size: .; cdr3_aa: ASSYLRGNNEAF
cdr3_length: 14; j_call: TRBJ2-4; v_call: TRBV4-2; clone_size: .; cdr3_aa: ASSQGTGQGANIQY
cdr3_length: 12; j_call: TRBJ1-2; v_call: TRBV28; clone_size: .; cdr3_aa: ASSYSRGWYGYT
cdr3_length: 13; j_call: TRBJ1-2; v_call: TRBV28; clone_size: once; cdr3_aa: ASSSAEGTYYGYT
cdr3_length: 13; j_call: TRBJ1-6; v_call: TRBV7-8; clone_size: .; cdr3_aa: ASSTDIAYNSPLH
cdr3_length: 14; j_call: TRBJ1-1; v_call: TRBV7-5; clone_size: .; cdr3_aa: ARSLEGPHRAAEAF
cdr3_length: 11; j_call: TRBJ1-3; v_call: TRBV2; clone_size: .; cdr3_aa: ASSGERRNTIY
cdr3_length: 10; j_call: TRBJ1-2; v_call: TRBV28; clone_size: few; cdr3_aa: ASSFTAYGYT
cdr3_length: 14; j_call: TRBJ2-1; v_call: TRBV24-1; clone_size: .; cdr3_aa: ATSAAPGLARNEQF
cdr3_length: 15; j_call: TRBJ1-5; v_call: TRBV2; clone_size: .; cdr3_aa: ASSYLGTEWDNQPQH
cdr3_length: 13; j_call: TRBJ1-2; v_call: TRBV3-1/TRBV3-2; clone_size: once; cdr3_aa: ASSQRSGGDYGYT
cdr3_length: 13; j_call: TRBJ2-4; v_call: TRBV15; clone_size: .; cdr3_aa: ATSRFAQEGNIQY
cdr3_length: 14; j_call: TRBJ2-7; v_call: TRBV4-1; clone_size: .; cdr3_aa: ASSQLTRDRGGEQY